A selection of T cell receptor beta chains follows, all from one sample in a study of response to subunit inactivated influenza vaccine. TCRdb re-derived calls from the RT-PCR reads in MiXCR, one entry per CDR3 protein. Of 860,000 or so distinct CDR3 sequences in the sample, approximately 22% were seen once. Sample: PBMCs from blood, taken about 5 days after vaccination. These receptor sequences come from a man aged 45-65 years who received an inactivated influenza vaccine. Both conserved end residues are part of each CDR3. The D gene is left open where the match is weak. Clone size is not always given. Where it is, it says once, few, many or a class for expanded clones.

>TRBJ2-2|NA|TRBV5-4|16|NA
CASSSARIPSGGELFF
TGTGCCAGCAGCTCGGCGCGGATCCCCTCCGGCGGGGAGCTGTTTTTT
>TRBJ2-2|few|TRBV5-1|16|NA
CASSFSQTIDTGELFF
TGCGCCAGCAGCTTTTCGCAGACTATCGACACCGGGGAGCTGTTTTTT
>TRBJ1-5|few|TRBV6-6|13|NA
CASSYSKDQPQHF
TGTGCCAGCAGTTACTCAAAGGATCAGCCCCAGCATTTT
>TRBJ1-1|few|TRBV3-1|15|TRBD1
CASSAGQGMNTEAFF
TGTGCCAGCAGCGCGGGACAGGGTATGAACACTGAAGCTTTCTTT
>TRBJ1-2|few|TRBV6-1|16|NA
CASSEGGTRYSDGYTF
TGTGCCAGCAGTGAAGGCGGGACACGCTATTCCGATGGCTACACCTTC
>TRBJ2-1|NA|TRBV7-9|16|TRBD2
CASSLLAGMFSDEQFF
TGTGCCAGCAGCTTGCTAGCGGGAATGTTTAGCGATGAGCAGTTCTTC
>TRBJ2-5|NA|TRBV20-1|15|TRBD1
CSARTEYRGRETQYF
TGCAGTGCTAGAACGGAATACAGGGGGAGGGAGACCCAGTACTTC
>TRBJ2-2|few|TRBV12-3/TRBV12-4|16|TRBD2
CASTLREGFYTGELFF
TGTGCCAGCACCCTGCGGGAGGGATTTTACACCGGGGAGCTGTTTTTT
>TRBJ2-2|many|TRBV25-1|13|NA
CACHGLKAGELFF
TGTGCCTGCCACGGCTTAAAGGCCGGGGAGCTGTTTTTT
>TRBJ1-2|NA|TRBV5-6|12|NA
CASSFGTNGYTF
TGTGCCAGCAGCTTTGGAACTAATGGCTACACCTTC
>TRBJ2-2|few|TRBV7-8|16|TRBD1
CASSYGQGRSTGELFF
TGTGCCAGCAGCTACGGACAGGGCCGCAGCACCGGGGAGCTGTTTTTT
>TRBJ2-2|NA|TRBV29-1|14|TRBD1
CSARTGPNTGELFF
TGCAGCGCCCGGACAGGGCCGAACACCGGGGAGCTGTTTTTT
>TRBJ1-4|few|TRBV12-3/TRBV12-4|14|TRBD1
CASTGQGPGEKLFF
TGTGCCAGCACCGGACAGGGGCCGGGTGAAAAACTGTTTTTT
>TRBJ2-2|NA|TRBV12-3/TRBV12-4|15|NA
CASSGRDFRTGELFF
TGTGCCAGCAGCGGTCGGGACTTCCGCACCGGGGAGCTGTTTTTT
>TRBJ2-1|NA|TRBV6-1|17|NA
CASSASRDKSSYNEQFF
TGTGCCAGCAGCGCCTCTCGGGACAAAAGCTCCTACAATGAGCAGTTCTTC
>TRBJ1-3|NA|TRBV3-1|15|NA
CASSQVVGSGNTIYF
TGTGCCAGCAGCCAAGTAGTTGGTTCTGGAAACACCATATATTTT
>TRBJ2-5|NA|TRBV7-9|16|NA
CASSLALKSLLETQYF
TGTGCCAGCAGCTTAGCGTTGAAGAGTTTATTAGAGACCCAGTACTTC
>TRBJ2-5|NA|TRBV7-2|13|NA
CASTFTPQETQYF
TGTGCCAGCACCTTTACTCCGCAAGAGACCCAGTACTTC
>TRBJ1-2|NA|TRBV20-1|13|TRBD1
CSAREGTAYGYTF
TGCAGTGCTAGAGAAGGGACAGCTTACGGCTACACCTTC
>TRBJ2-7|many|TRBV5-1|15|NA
CASSAGTVFSYEQYF
TGCGCCAGCAGCGCAGGGACGGTGTTTTCCTACGAGCAGTACTTC
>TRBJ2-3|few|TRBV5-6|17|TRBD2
CASSSGPGLAGPDTQYF
TGTGCCAGCAGCTCGGGGCCGGGACTAGCAGGCCCAGATACGCAGTATTTT
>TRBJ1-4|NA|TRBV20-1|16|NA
CSARDRMGLTNEKLFF
TGCAGTGCTAGAGATCGGATGGGACTCACTAATGAAAAACTGTTTTTT
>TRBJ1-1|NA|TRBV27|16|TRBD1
CASSLRGTVGDTEAFF
TGTGCCAGCAGTTTAAGGGGGACAGTTGGTGACACTGAAGCTTTCTTT
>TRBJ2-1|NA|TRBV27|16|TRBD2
CASNPQGLAPYNEQFF
TGTGCCAGCAATCCACAGGGACTAGCGCCCTACAATGAGCAGTTCTTC
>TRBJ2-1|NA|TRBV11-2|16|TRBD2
CASSYLAGGPYNEQFF
TGTGCCAGCAGCTACCTAGCGGGAGGTCCCTACAATGAGCAGTTCTTC
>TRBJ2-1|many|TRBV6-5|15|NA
CASSFLTGYYNEQFF
TGTGCCAGCAGTTTTTTGACGGGTTACTACAATGAGCAGTTCTTC
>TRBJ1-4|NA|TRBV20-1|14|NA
CSARVGGQGGKLFF
TGCAGTGCTAGAGTGGGGGGACAAGGCGGGAAACTGTTTTTT
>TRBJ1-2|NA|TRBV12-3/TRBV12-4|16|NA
CASSLLSGPASDGYTF
TGTGCCAGCAGTTTACTGTCAGGGCCGGCTTCAGATGGCTACACCTTC
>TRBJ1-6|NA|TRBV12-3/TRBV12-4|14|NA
CASRIDQGRSPLHF
TGTGCCAGCAGGATCGACCAGGGGCGTTCACCCCTCCACTTT
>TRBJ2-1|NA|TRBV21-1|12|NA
CASSTLDNEQFF
TGTGCCAGCAGCACACTTGACAATGAGCAGTTCTTC
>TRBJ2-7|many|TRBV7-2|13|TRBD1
CASSPRQGEEQYF
TGTGCCAGCAGCCCCAGACAGGGGGAAGAGCAGTACTTC
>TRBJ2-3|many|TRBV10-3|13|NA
CAISLRVEDTQYF
TGTGCCATCAGTCTCCGAGTCGAAGATACGCAGTATTTT
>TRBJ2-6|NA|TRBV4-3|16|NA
CASSAAGKAGANVLTF
TGCGCCAGCAGCGCGGCGGGTAAGGCTGGGGCCAACGTCCTGACTTTC
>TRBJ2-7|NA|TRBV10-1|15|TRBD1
CASRAAGGNDYEQYF
TGCGCCAGCCGAGCGGCAGGGGGAAACGACTACGAGCAGTACTTC
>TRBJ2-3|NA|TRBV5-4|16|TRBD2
CASSLPSGGTFNTQYF
TGTGCCAGCAGCTTGCCTAGCGGGGGGACGTTTAATACGCAGTATTTT
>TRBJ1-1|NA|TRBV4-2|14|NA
CASSQDHRVTEAFF
TGTGCCAGCAGCCAAGATCATCGGGTAACTGAAGCTTTCTTT
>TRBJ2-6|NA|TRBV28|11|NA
CATAGANVLTF
TGTGCTACCGCTGGGGCCAATGTCCTGACTTTC
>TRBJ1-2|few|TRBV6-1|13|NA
CASSPRGFGGYTF
TGTGCCAGCAGCCCCCGGGGGTTCGGTGGCTACACCTTC
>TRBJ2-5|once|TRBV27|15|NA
CASSLLAEYQETQYF
TGTGCCAGCAGTTTATTAGCGGAGTACCAAGAGACCCAGTACTTC
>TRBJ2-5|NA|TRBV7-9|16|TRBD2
CASSLTSGRAGETQYF
TGTGCCAGCAGCCTTACTAGCGGGAGGGCCGGAGAGACCCAGTACTTC
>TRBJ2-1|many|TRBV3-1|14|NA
CASSQDWANNEQFF
TGTGCCAGCAGCCAAGATTGGGCAAACAATGAGCAGTTCTTC
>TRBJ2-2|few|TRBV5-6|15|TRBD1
CASSLGDRDAGELFF
TGTGCCAGCAGCTTGGGCGACAGGGACGCCGGGGAGCTGTTTTTT
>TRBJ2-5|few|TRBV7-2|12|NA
CASSKGVERQYF
TGTGCCAGCAGCAAGGGGGTGGAGCGACAGTACTTC
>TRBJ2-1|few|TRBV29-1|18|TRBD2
CSVDGTSGRERAYNEQFF
TGCAGCGTTGACGGGACTAGCGGGAGAGAGAGGGCTTACAATGAGCAGTTCTTC
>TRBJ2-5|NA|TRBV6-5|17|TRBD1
CASSYGFGQGIQETQYF
TGTGCCAGCAGTTACGGTTTCGGACAGGGAATACAAGAGACCCAGTACTTC
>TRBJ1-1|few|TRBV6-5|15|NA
CASSYSPRANTEAFF
TGTGCCAGCAGTTACTCCCCTCGGGCGAACACTGAAGCTTTCTTT